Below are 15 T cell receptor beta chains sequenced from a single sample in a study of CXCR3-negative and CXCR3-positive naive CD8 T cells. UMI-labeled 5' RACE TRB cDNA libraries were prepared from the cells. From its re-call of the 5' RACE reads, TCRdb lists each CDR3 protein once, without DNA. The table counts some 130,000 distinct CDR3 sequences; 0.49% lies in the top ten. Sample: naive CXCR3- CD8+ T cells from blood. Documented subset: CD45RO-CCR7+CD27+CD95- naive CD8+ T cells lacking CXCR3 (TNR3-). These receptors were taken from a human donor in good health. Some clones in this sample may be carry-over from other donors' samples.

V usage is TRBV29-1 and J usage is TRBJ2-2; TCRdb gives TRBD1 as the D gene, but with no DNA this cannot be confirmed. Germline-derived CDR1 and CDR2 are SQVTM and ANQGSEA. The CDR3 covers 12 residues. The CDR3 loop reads CSVTGTSGELFF.

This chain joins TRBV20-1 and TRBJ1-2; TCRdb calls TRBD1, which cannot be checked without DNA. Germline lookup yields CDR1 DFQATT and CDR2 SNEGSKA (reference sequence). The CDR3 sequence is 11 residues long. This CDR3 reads CSARAGTAPPF.

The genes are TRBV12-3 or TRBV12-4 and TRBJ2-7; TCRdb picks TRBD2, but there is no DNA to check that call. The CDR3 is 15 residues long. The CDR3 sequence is CASSSKTSGVYEQYF.

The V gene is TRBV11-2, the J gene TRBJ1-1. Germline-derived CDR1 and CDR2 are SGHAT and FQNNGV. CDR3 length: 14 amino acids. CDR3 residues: CASSPVQEGTEAFF.

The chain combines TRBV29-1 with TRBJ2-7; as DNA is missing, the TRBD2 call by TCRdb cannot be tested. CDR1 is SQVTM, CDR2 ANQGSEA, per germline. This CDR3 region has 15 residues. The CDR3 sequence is CSVEWTSGNAYEQYF.

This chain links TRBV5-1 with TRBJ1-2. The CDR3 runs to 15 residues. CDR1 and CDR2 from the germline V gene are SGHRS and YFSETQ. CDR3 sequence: CASRTGAGANYGYTF.

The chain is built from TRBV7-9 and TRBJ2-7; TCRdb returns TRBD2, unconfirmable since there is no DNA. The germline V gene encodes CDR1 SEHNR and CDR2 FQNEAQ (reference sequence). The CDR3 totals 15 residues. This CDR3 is CASSATSGPAYEQYF.

CDR3 residues: CASSLDRGGYQPQHF. This chain links TRBV7-8 with TRBJ1-5; checking the TCRdb D call of TRBD1 is not possible without DNA. There are 15 residues in the CDR3. Germline V gene data show CDR1 as SGHVS and CDR2 as FQNEAQ.

CDR3 sequence: CASSVVDYNEQFF. This chain connects TRBV9 to TRBJ2-1. The CDR3 is made up of 13 amino acids. Germline assignment: CDR1 SGDLS and CDR2 YYNGEE.

The CDR3 protein is CASSFAGAKNIQYF. The genes are TRBV12-3 or TRBV12-4 and TRBJ2-4. This CDR3 comprises 14 residues.

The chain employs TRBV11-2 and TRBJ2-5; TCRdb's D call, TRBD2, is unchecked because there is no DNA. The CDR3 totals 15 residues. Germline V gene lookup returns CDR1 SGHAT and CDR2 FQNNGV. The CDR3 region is CASSLEFAGGETQYF.

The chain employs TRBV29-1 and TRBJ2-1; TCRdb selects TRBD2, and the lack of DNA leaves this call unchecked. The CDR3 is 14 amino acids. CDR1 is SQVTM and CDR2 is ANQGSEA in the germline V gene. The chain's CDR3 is CSVVREGTYNEQFF.

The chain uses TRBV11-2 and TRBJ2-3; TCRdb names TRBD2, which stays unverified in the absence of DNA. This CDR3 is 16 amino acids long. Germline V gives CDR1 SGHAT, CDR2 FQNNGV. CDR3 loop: CASSSGLAGTTDTQYF.

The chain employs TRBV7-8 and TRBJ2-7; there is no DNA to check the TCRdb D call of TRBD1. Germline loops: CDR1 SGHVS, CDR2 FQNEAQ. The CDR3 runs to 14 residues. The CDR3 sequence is CASSPGTGPHEQYF.

The chain's CDR3 is CASSQTTGVEGYTF. The chain recombines TRBV4-3 with TRBJ1-2. Germline lookup yields CDR1 LGHNA and CDR2 YSLEER. The CDR3 spans 14 residues.